Listed below are T cell receptor beta chains from one sample, sequenced in a study of control samples from healthy donors and cancer patients. Sequencing was performed with immunoSEQ multiplex PCR; in TCRdb, only in-frame clones are kept and a portion is missing. The data show some 100,000 clones, with approximately 90% seen just once and about 7.8% held by the top ten. Material: blood. Receptors were obtained from a man between 25 and 39 years old in good health. The CDR3 runs from the conserved cysteine through the conserved F or W. Fields, in order: D gene, V gene, J gene, clone size, CDR3 DNA, CDR3 protein. The D gene is left open where the match is weak. A clone size is listed for some rows: how often the clone was seen (once, few, many), or a class if it is expanded.

TRBD2,TRBV9,TRBJ2-7,-,TGTGCCAGCAGCGTAGAAGGGGAGGGCCCCGCCTACGAGCAGTACTTC,CASSVEGEGPAYEQYF
TRBD2,TRBV27,TRBJ2-7,-,TGTGCCAGCAGTCCGGTAGCGGGAGGGCTTCGCGAGCAGTACTTC,CASSPVAGGLREQYF
-,TRBV10-1,TRBJ2-4,-,TGCGCCAGCAGTGAGGCTGGGGCCAAAAACATTCAGTACTTC,CASSEAGAKNIQYF
-,TRBV6-5,TRBJ2-3,-,TGTGCCAGCAGGGACAGCTACACAGATACGCAGTATTTT,CASRDSYTDTQYF
-,TRBV4-1,TRBJ1-1,-,TGCGCCAGCAGCCATATGGGCCCGCCTGAAGCTTTCTTT,CASSHMGPPEAFF
-,TRBV5-4,TRBJ2-1,-,TGTGCCAGCAGCCTCAAGCTTTATAGCTCCTACAATGAGCAGTTCTTC,CASSLKLYSSYNEQFF
TRBD1,TRBV24-1,TRBJ2-5,-,TGTGCCACCAGTGGCACAGGGGGTCCGCAAGAGACCCAGTACTTC,CATSGTGGPQETQYF
-,TRBV6-5,TRBJ2-1,-,TGTGCCAGCAAAGGGGGAAGCTCCTACAATGAGCAGTTCTTC,CASKGGSSYNEQFF
-,TRBV10-2,TRBJ2-7,few,TGCGCCAGCAAGGGCAGGGGCTACGAGCAGTACTTC,CASKGRGYEQYF
-,TRBV6-5,TRBJ1-5,few,TGTGCCAGTGGACAGTACAATCAGCCCCAGCATTTT,CASGQYNQPQHF
-,TRBV5-6,TRBJ2-1,-,TGTGCCAGCAGCTTGGCCTTCCATGAGCAGTTCTTC,CASSLAFHEQFF
-,TRBV18,TRBJ2-3,-,TGTGCCAGCTCACCACTCAGGGGCCCAACAGATACGCAGTATTTT,CASSPLRGPTDTQYF
TRBD2,TRBV4-1,TRBJ2-7,-,TGCGCCAGCAGCCAACCCGGGAGGGCCTACGAGCAGTACTTC,CASSQPGRAYEQYF
TRBD2,TRBV19,TRBJ2-1,-,TGTGCCAGTAGTTCCTTTAGCGGGGGTGGCGGGGAGCAGTTCTTC,CASSSFSGGGGEQFF
-,TRBV19,TRBJ1-2,-,TGTGCCAGTAGTGAAACGACAGGATCGGCTCGGGGCTACACCTTC,CASSETTGSARGYTF
-,TRBV6-5,TRBJ2-7,-,TGTGCCAGCAGCCCGGAGGGGGGCTACGAGCAGTACTTC,CASSPEGGYEQYF
TRBD1,TRBV6-2/TRBV6-3,TRBJ2-7,-,TGTGCCAGCAGTGGGACAGGGCCCTGGGAGCAGTACTTC,CASSGTGPWEQYF
-,TRBV10-3,TRBJ1-5,-,TGTGCCATCAGTGAGTCGGGAAACAATCAGCCCCAGCATTTT,CAISESGNNQPQHF
TRBD2,TRBV6-2/TRBV6-3,TRBJ2-1,once,TGTGCCAGCAGCCCTCATAGCGGGAGGGCACAGGATGAGCAGTTCTTC,CASSPHSGRAQDEQFF
TRBD1,TRBV7-2,TRBJ1-1,-,TGTGCCAGCAGCTCAAGGACCCAGGGGGCTGAAGCTTTCTTT,CASSSRTQGAEAFF
TRBD1,TRBV5-5,TRBJ2-2,few,TGTGCCAGCAGCACGGGACAGGGAGGGGCCGGGGAGCTGTTTTTT,CASSTGQGGAGELFF
TRBD1,TRBV5-6,TRBJ2-7,-,TGTGCCAGCAGCACCGGACAGGGGAGGAACGAGCAGTACTTC,CASSTGQGRNEQYF
-,TRBV7-8,TRBJ2-3,-,TGTGCCAGCGTGACGCTCAGGGCAGATACGCAGTATTTT,CASVTLRADTQYF
TRBD1,TRBV28,TRBJ1-1,-,TGTGCCAGCAGCTTTAGAGGGGGCGTCTTGAACACTGAAGCTTTCTTT,CASSFRGGVLNTEAFF
TRBD2,TRBV5-6,TRBJ2-7,-,TGTGCCAGCAGCTCACGACCCGCTAGCGGGAGTTTAGGCTACGAGCAGTACTTC,CASSSRPASGSLGYEQYF
TRBD1,TRBV2,TRBJ2-5,-,TGTGCCAGCAGTGATAACAGGGGTGAGACCCAGTACTTC,CASSDNRGETQYF
-,TRBV5-1,TRBJ1-2,-,TGCGCCAGCAGCCGAAACGATGGACCCGGAGGGCTTAACTATGGCTACACCTTC,CASSRNDGPGGLNYGYTF
-,TRBV10-3,TRBJ1-5,-,TGTGCCATCAGTCAGGGTAATCAGCCCCAGCATTTT,CAISQGNQPQHF
-,TRBV7-9,TRBJ2-1,-,TGTGCCAGCAGCCCAATAGGGAGCTCCTACAATGAGCAGTTCTTC,CASSPIGSSYNEQFF
TRBD1,TRBV6-5,TRBJ1-2,-,TGTGCCAGCAGGATGGGGGACAGGGAAGTGAACACCTTC,CASRMGDREVNTF
-,TRBV28,TRBJ1-2,-,TGTGCCGGGATGGGAGGGGCTAACTATGGCTACACCTTC,CAGMGGANYGYTF
-,TRBV7-9,TRBJ2-3,once,TGTGCCAGCAGCCGTGGACTGGCGGGGGCTAGCACAGATACGCAGTATTTT,CASSRGLAGASTDTQYF
-,TRBV6-5,TRBJ2-5,-,TGTGCCAGTAGCCGGTCACTCCTCCAAGAGACCCAGTACTTC,CASSRSLLQETQYF
-,TRBV3-1/TRBV3-2,TRBJ1-3,-,TGTGCCAGCAGCCAGGGAGTTAACTCTGGAAACACCATATATTTT,CASSQGVNSGNTIYF
-,TRBV7-9,TRBJ1-1,-,TGTGCCAGCAGCTTAGCTAGTAGAAGGCAGGAAGCTTTCTTT,CASSLASRRQEAFF
-,TRBV6-2/TRBV6-3,TRBJ1-3,few,TGTGCCAGCAGTTACTCCGGGGAGATCTCTGGAAACACCATATATTTT,CASSYSGEISGNTIYF
-,TRBV15,TRBJ1-6,-,TGTGCCACCAGCAGAGGAAAAGGTAGCGGTTCACCCCTCCACTTT,CATSRGKGSGSPLHF
-,TRBV7-2,TRBJ1-2,-,TGTGCCAGCAGCTTAGCCCCGGGGGCTCTGGACTATGGCTACACCTTC,CASSLAPGALDYGYTF
-,TRBV24-1,TRBJ1-1,-,TGTGCCACCAGTGGGGGGCGCGGGCCACCCAACACTGAAGCTTTCTTC,CATSGGRGPPNTEAFF
TRBD1,TRBV25-1,TRBJ1-2,-,TGTGCCAGCAGGAACACAGGGGGCAATGGCTACACCTTC,CASRNTGGNGYTF
TRBD1,TRBV19,TRBJ1-2,few,TGTGCCAGTAGCCGCCAGGGACAGGACTATGGCTACACCTTC,CASSRQGQDYGYTF
-,TRBV30,TRBJ1-1,-,TGTGCCTGGACGGTGGCAGGAAACACTGAAGCTTTCTTT,CAWTVAGNTEAFF